The 16 T cell receptor beta chains given below trace back to one sample, sequenced in a study of T cells in Graves' hyperthyroidism and ophthalmopathy. Authors of the study amplified TCR beta CDR3 regions from RNA transcripts. Initially, a first-round RT-PCR of the TCR CDR3 employed the HTBI primer set. TCRdb called the multiplex PCR reads again in MiXCR, with one record for every CDR3 protein. This table holds 300,000 to 400,000 distinct CDR3 sequences, around 14% found once. What was sequenced was blood. The receptors come from a woman aged 18-35 years with Graves' hyperthyroidism.

This clonotype appeared many times. The DNA of the CDR3 is TGTGCCTGGAGTACAGACCCGACTAGCGGGAGGGCCCTATACGAGCAGTACTTC. It specifies CAWSTDPTSGRALYEQYF. The chain employs TRBV30 and TRBJ2-7; 14 bases align to TRBD2. Per the germline V gene, CDR1 is GTSNPN and CDR2 is SVGIG (reference sequence). This CDR3 is 18 amino acids long. Germline trimming cut 2 bases from V and 4 bases from J; bases unmatched to any gene: 13.

This clonotype has at least ten counts. The chain recombines TRBV28 with TRBJ2-1; D is perhaps TRBD2 (7 bases). Trimming shortened V by 7 bases and J by 8 bases, and 30 bases separated the two germline ends. This CDR3 has 18 amino acids. Germline V gene sequence: CDR1 MDHEN, CDR2 SYDVKM. DNA for the CDR3: TGTGCCAGCACTCCACCCCCGGGGGGCCCGCGTGTTCCGGATGAGCAGTTCTTC. It codes for CASTPPPGGPRVPDEQFF.

The chain uses TRBV20-1 and TRBJ1-6; D call uncertain. CDR3 length: 13 residues. V shed 5 bases and J shed 10 bases, with 15 bases lying between them. CDR1 is DFQATT, CDR2 SNEGSKA, per germline (reference sequence). The CDR3 nucleotides read TGCAGTGCTTGGACGGCCTCGGGATCACCCCTCCACTTT. It specifies CSAWTASGSPLHF.

This clonotype was counted ten times or more. CDR3 region: CASSQEGGPQGSPLHF. In DNA, the CDR3 is TGTGCCAGCAGCCAAGAGGGAGGGCCCCAGGGTTCACCCCTCCACTTT. The rearrangement links TRBV3-1 to TRBJ1-6, with D possibly TRBD1 on 5 matching bases. Germline loops: CDR1 LGHDT, CDR2 YNNKEL (reference sequence). The CDR3 loop spans 16 amino acids. The V and J ends lost 0 bases and 9 bases respectively, with 15 bases between them.

CDR3 residues: CASSSPRVETQYF. CDR3 in DNA: TGTGCCAGCAGTTCCCCCAGGGTGGAGACCCAGTACTTC. The chain recombines TRBV12-3 or TRBV12-4 with TRBJ2-5, with D maybe TRBD1 (5 bases). V was trimmed by 4 bases and J by 5 bases, leaving 11 bases between them. This CDR3 has 13 residues.

This clonotype turned up a few times. This could be a read error, since a much larger clone is one nucleotide away. V is TRBV20-1 and J is TRBJ2-3; 12 bases are a match to TRBD2. Losses at the gene ends were 8 bases for V and 2 bases for J; bases not matched to a gene: 11. Germline V gene sequence: CDR1 DFQATT, CDR2 SNEGSKA (reference sequence). CDR3 length: 16 residues. CDR3 DNA: TGCAGTACGATTGACGGACTAGCGGGAAACACAGATACGCAGTATTTT. This sequence encodes CSTIDGLAGNTDTQYF.

The chain couples TRBV7-9 to TRBJ2-2; 8 bases match TRBD1. The germline CDR1 and CDR2 sequences are SEHNR and FQNEAQ (reference sequence). J was trimmed by 4 bases and V by 4 bases; bases with no gene match: 8. This CDR3 has 16 residues. CDR3 bases: TGTGCCAGCAGCTCGAGAGACAGGGGAGGCACCGGGGAGCTGTTTTTT. This codes for CASSSRDRGGTGELFF.

This clonotype was counted many times. This sequence joins TRBV7-8 and TRBJ2-3, with 13 nucleotides matching TRBD2. The CDR3 covers 17 residues. V gave up 3 bases and J gave up 3 bases; unmatched junction bases: 6. Germline V CDR1 and CDR2: SGHVS, FQNEAQ. As DNA, the CDR3 is TGTGCCAGCAGCTTCTTACTAGCGGGAGGGCCTACAGATACGCAGTATTTT. It encodes CASSFLLAGGPTDTQYF.

J is TRBJ2-3 and V is TRBV25-1, with a possible D match to TRBD1 (5 bases). CDR1 is MGHDK, CDR2 SYGVNS, per germline. CDR3 size: 14 residues. V was shortened by 3 bases and J by 3 bases, with 10 bases between the two germline ends. The CDR3 nucleotides read TGTGCCAGCAGTGACGCAGGGCGGACAGATACGCAGTATTTT. Amino acid sequence: CASSDAGRTDTQYF.

The chain carries TRBV24-1 and TRBJ2-2; D may correspond to TRBD1 or TRBD2 (5 bases each). With 3 bases removed from V and 0 bases from J, the gap between germline ends came to 13 bases. Looked up from germline, CDR1 is KGHDR and CDR2 is SFDVKD. The length of the CDR3 is 17 residues. This CDR3 reads CATSDPTGAANTGELFF. The CDR3 DNA is TGTGCCACCAGTGATCCCACCGGGGCAGCGAACACCGGGGAGCTGTTTTTT.

The V call is TRBV7-2, the J call TRBJ2-1; unclear D gene. Trimming pared 3 bases from V and 6 bases from J, leaving 9 bases between. CDR1 is SGHTA and CDR2 is FQGNSA in the germline V gene. This CDR3 comprises 13 residues. The CDR3 here is CASSFFQINEQFF. DNA of the CDR3: TGTGCCAGCAGCTTCTTCCAGATCAATGAGCAGTTCTTC.

This clonotype was counted ten times or more. The CDR3 sequence is CSARVGAVSEKLFF. In nucleotides, the CDR3 is TGCAGTGCTAGAGTAGGGGCAGTCAGTGAAAAACTGTTTTTT. J is TRBJ1-4 and V is TRBV20-1, with a possible D match to TRBD1 (5 bases). The CDR3 spans 14 residues. Looked up from germline, CDR1 is DFQATT and CDR2 is SNEGSKA (reference sequence). V was shortened by 1 base and J by 7 bases, with 13 bases between the two germline ends.

This clonotype was counted only a few times. J is TRBJ2-2 and V is TRBV6-1, with D tentatively TRBD1 (7 bases). V was cut by 8 bases and J by 6 bases, with 19 bases left in between. This CDR3 contains 15 residues. The germline CDR1 and CDR2 sequences are MNHNS and SASEGT. The CDR3 here is CASAYPPGGSGELFF. CDR3 sequence (DNA): TGTGCCAGCGCTTATCCCCCAGGGGGGTCCGGGGAGCTGTTTTTT.

This clonotype was found many times. The chain uses TRBV10-3 and TRBJ2-5; no definite D call. Trimming stripped 0 bases from V and 3 bases from J, with 11 bases between. CDR3 length: 15 residues. Germline V gene data show CDR1 as ENHRY and CDR2 as SYGVKD. The CDR3 DNA follows: TGTGCCATCAGTGAGTCCAAGGTTGGCAAAGAGACCCAGTACTTC. It translates to CAISESKVGKETQYF.

CDR3 sequence reads: CASRTRAGGHTEAFF. Written as DNA, the CDR3 is TGTGCCAGCCGAACTCGGGCAGGGGGTCACACTGAAGCTTTCTTT. This rearrangement joins TRBV4-2 to TRBJ1-1, with 7 bases aligning to TRBD1. The CDR3 contains 15 residues. The germline V gene has CDR1 LGHNA and CDR2 YNFKEQ. The junction had 12 bases not matched to a gene; V was cut back by 8 bases and J by 3 bases.

This clonotype occurred a few times. The CDR3 sequence: CASSQTRVVIGDTGELFF. The CDR3 DNA reads TGTGCCAGCAGCCAAACACGGGTCGTAATTGGGGACACCGGGGAGCTGTTTTTT. The chain links TRBV4-2 to TRBJ2-2; D uncertain. V lost 2 bases and J lost 3, with 19 bases in between. CDR1 is LGHNA, CDR2 YNFKEQ, per germline. This CDR3 is built from 18 residues.